This TCR beta chain was captured by sequencing in a study of PD-1 blockade in classical Hodgkin lymphoma. Regarding the study as a whole: Exclusion covered patients beginning nivolumab under 1 year post-ASCT. Complete responders entered with baseline diversity on par with newly diagnosed patients, the results showed. By C4D1, CD4+ diversity increased significantly, especially in complete responders. Reasons behind the repertoire differences stay unclear, perhaps disease activity or earlier therapy.

After autologous stem cell transplantation all patients relapsed, and prior brentuximab vedotin exposure differed between cohorts. The V and J ends lost 4 bases and 6 bases, in that order; junction bases with no gene match: 13. Germline-derived CDR1 and CDR2 are SGDLS and YYNGEE. The CDR3 spans 16 residues. Method: immunoSEQ multiplex PCR; TCRdb's copy keeps in-frame clones and lacks some. This sample has 20,000 to 30,000 clones, with about three quarters found just once. This clone is labeled medium-sized. Antigen specificity is unknown. This specimen consisted of peripheral blood mononuclear cells (PBMCs), obtained before the second cycle of nivolumab. This chain joins TRBV9 and TRBJ2-3; TRBD2 matches 8 bases. This TCR came from a human donor with classical Hodgkin lymphoma. This CDR3 reads CASSTGLAPKVDTQYF. Written as DNA, the CDR3 is TGTGCCAGCAGCACCGGACTAGCTCCCAAGGTGGATACGCAGTATTTT.